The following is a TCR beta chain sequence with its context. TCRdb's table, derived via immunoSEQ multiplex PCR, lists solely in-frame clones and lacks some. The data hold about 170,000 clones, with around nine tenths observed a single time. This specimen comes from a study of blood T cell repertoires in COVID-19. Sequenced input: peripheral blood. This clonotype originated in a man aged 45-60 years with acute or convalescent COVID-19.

CDR3 nucleotide sequence: TGTGCCAGCAGTTTATCGTGGGCGCACGGCGGGGAGCTGTTTTTT. It is translated as CASSLSWAHGGELFF. This chain connects TRBV28 to TRBJ2-2; no reliable D call. The CDR3 sequence is 15 residues long. Trimming left V 1 base short and J 7 bases short, with 13 bases between. The V gene's germline CDR1 is MDHEN and CDR2 SYDVKM.